Below, 30 T cell receptor beta chains from the same sample are listed, as sequenced in a study of control samples from healthy donors and cancer patients. The table came from immunoSEQ multiplex PCR; TCRdb's copy has only in-frame clones and leaves some out. This sample yields about 14,000 clones, of which approximately 80% are seen a single time; over 15% belongs to the top ten. The specimen was formalin-fixed, paraffin-embedded tissue. These receptors were collected from a female donor with lung cancer.

This clone appeared once. The chain joins TRBV2 to TRBJ2-1; a weak D match, TRBD1 (6 bases). The CDR3 sequence is 16 residues long. The germline V gene encodes CDR1 SNHLY and CDR2 FYNNEI. The ends were cut back, 3 bases at V and 5 bases at J, with 17 bases in the middle. As DNA, the CDR3 is TGTGCCAGCAGTGACTGGGACACGGAGGAGGACAATGAGCAGTTCTTC. Translated, it gives CASSDWDTEEDNEQFF.

The J gene is TRBJ2-3, the V gene TRBV5-8; D may be TRBD1 (5 bases). V was shortened by 5 bases and J by 7 bases, with 23 bases between the two germline ends. The CDR3 spans 16 residues. Germline CDR1 is SGHTS and CDR2 is YDEGEE. In nucleotides, the CDR3 is TGTGCCAGCAGAATAAGGTCAGGGTCCGCGATACATACGCAGTATTTT. Protein sequence: CASRIRSGSAIHTQYF.

There are a few counts of this clone. This chain joins TRBV7-9 and TRBJ1-6; D gene unclear. Trimming shortened V by 5 bases and J by 9 bases, and 20 bases separated the two germline ends. Germline CDR1 and CDR2: SEHNR and FQNEAQ (reference sequence). The CDR3 spans 16 residues. The CDR3 nucleotides are TGTGCCAGCAGCCCCCCCTCGGACCCCGGTACTTCACCCCTCCACTTT. Protein product: CASSPPSDPGTSPLHF.

The chain is built from TRBV11-2 and TRBJ2-2; D call uncertain. This CDR3 is 15 amino acids long. V was cut by 1 base and J by 6 bases, with 12 bases left in between. CDR1 and CDR2 from the germline V gene are SGHAT and FQNNGV. CDR3 sequence: CASSLGAVRAGELFF. The CDR3 bases are TGTGCCAGCAGCTTAGGGGCAGTACGGGCCGGGGAGCTGTTTTTT.

J is TRBJ1-1 and V is TRBV25-1; 8 bases match TRBD1. This CDR3 is built from 16 residues. CDR1 is MGHDK and CDR2 is SYGVNS in the germline V gene. The J segment lost 1 base and the V segment lost 6 bases, leaving 10 bases of the junction unmatched. The DNA for the CDR3 is TGTGCCAGCAGCCCAATATTCGGGACAGGGAACACTGAAGCTTTCTTT. This gives the protein CASSPIFGTGNTEAFF.

The chain links TRBV7-2 to TRBJ2-1; no definite D call. The V and J ends lost 1 base and 7 bases respectively, with 8 bases between them. The CDR3 is made up of 13 amino acids. The germline V gene has CDR1 SGHTA and CDR2 FQGNSA. The CDR3: CASSLDSQNEQFF. The CDR3, as DNA: TGTGCCAGCAGCTTAGATAGTCAAAATGAGCAGTTCTTC.

This chain connects TRBV7-2 to TRBJ2-7; perhaps TRBD2 as D (6 bases). The germline gives CDR1 SGHTA, CDR2 FQGNSA. V was cut by 1 base and J by 3 bases, with 16 bases left in between. The length of the CDR3 is 16 residues. Written as DNA, the CDR3 is TGTGCCAGCAGCTTAGATTTAGTGGGTAGCGGCTACGAGCAGTACTTC. Amino acid sequence: CASSLDLVGSGYEQYF.

This clone occurred a few times. Written as DNA, the CDR3 is TGTGCCAGCAAGCCAGGGGTTGAGAACACTGAAGCTTTCTTT. It yields the protein CASKPGVENTEAFF. The V call is TRBV6-4, the J call TRBJ1-1; the D gene is possibly TRBD1 (6 bases). Deletions cut 7 bases from V and 1 base from J, with 13 bases between. This CDR3 is built from 14 residues. Germline V gene lookup returns CDR1 MRHNA and CDR2 SNTAGT.

This clone has only a few counts. The CDR3 reads CASSLAFGQGAFYEQYF. In DNA form, the CDR3 reads TGTGCCAGCAGTTTAGCCTTTGGACAGGGGGCCTTCTACGAGCAGTACTTC. The V and J genes are TRBV27 and TRBJ2-7, with 11 nucleotides matching TRBD1. This CDR3 comprises 17 residues. The germline gives CDR1 MNHEY, CDR2 SMNVEV (reference sequence). V shed 2 bases and J 3 bases; nucleotides not matched to a gene: 9.

V and J are TRBV5-6 and TRBJ2-2; 11 bases fit TRBD2. CDR3 length: 17 amino acids. Germline loops: CDR1 SGHDT, CDR2 YYEEEE. The V gene end was trimmed by 1 base and the J gene end by 0 bases; junction bases not matched to a gene: 2. The chain's CDR3 is CASSLRLAGSNTGELFF. Here the CDR3 DNA reads TGTGCCAGCAGCTTGCGACTAGCGGGGTCGAACACCGGGGAGCTGTTTTTT.

This chain joins TRBV7-2 and TRBJ1-5; D not resolved. Germline-derived CDR1 and CDR2 are SGHTA and FQGNSA. The length of the CDR3 is 12 residues. The V and J ends lost 3 bases and 3 bases respectively, with 3 bases between them. This CDR3 is CASSFNNQPQHF. The CDR3 DNA sequence: TGTGCCAGCAGCTTCAACAATCAGCCCCAGCATTTT. The whole variable domain, filled in from reference TRBV7-2 and TRBJ1-5, reads GAGVSQSPSNKVTEKGKDVELRCDPISGHTALYWYRQSLGQGLEFLIYFQGNSAPDKSGLPSDRFSAERTGGSVSTLTIQRTQQEDSAVYLCASSFNNQPQHFGDGTRLSIL.

This clone was seen a few times. The chain joins TRBV12-5 to TRBJ1-4; 8 positions match TRBD1. The CDR3 extends over 15 amino acids. CDR1 LGHNT and CDR2 FRNRAP come from the germline V gene. Trimming cost V 6 bases and J 2 bases; bases outside gene matches: 5. CDR3 in amino acids: CASGPAGGTNEKLFF. CDR3 in DNA: TGTGCTAGTGGACCCGCAGGGGGCACTAATGAAAAACTGTTTTTT.

This chain links TRBV2 with TRBJ2-5; TRBD1 matches at 11 bases. V was pared by 4 bases and J by 2 bases, with 0 bases of the junction left unmatched. Germline CDR1 reads SNHLY; CDR2 reads FYNNEI. The CDR3 runs 14 residues. The CDR3 protein is CASSGDRGQETQYF. CDR3 DNA sequence: TGTGCCAGCAGTGGGGACAGGGGGCAAGAGACCCAGTACTTC.

This chain links TRBV11-2 with TRBJ1-1, with 8 bases matching TRBD1. Per germline, CDR1 SGHAT and CDR2 FQNNGV. This CDR3 spans 15 amino acids. V lost 3 bases to trimming and J lost 5 bases; unmatched junction nucleotides: 8. The CDR3 sequence: CASSFTSGGWTEAFF. The CDR3 DNA follows: TGTGCCAGCAGCTTTACCTCAGGGGGCTGGACTGAAGCTTTCTTT.

This chain uses TRBV10-3 with TRBJ2-5; D gene uncertain. The CDR3 covers 15 residues. In germline, CDR1 is ENHRY, CDR2 SYGVKD. V dropped 5 bases and J dropped 1 base, with 14 bases sitting between them. CDR3 bases: TGTGCCATCAGTCGGACGGACGACCTCCAAGAGACCCAGTACTTC. Translated: CAISRTDDLQETQYF.

This chain connects TRBV7-2 to TRBJ1-1; no definite D call. The germline V and J ends were trimmed by 5 bases and 2 bases, with 12 bases remaining between them. Germline V gives CDR1 SGHTA, CDR2 FQGNSA. The CDR3 consists of 14 residues. The CDR3 DNA is TGTGCCAGCAGCGTCAAGTCTGGCAACACTGAAGCTTTCTTT. Amino acid sequence: CASSVKSGNTEAFF.

The chain recombines TRBV9 with TRBJ2-3, with TRBD2 identical over 10 bases. The CDR3 length is 15 residues. Trimming took 1 base from V and 2 from J; bases not matched to a gene: 1. Germline V gives CDR1 SGDLS, CDR2 YYNGEE. CDR3: CASSVSGRATDTQYF. Here the CDR3 DNA reads TGTGCCAGCAGCGTAAGCGGGAGGGCCACAGATACGCAGTATTTT. Looking up the rest from reference TRBV9 and TRBJ2-3 gives the full variable domain: DSGVTQTPKHLITATGQRVTLRCSPRSGDLSVYWYQQSLDQGLQFLIQYYNGEERAKGNILERFSAQQFPDLHSELNLSSLELGDSALYFCASSVSGRATDTQYFGPGTRLTVL.

The chain uses TRBV7-8 and TRBJ1-1; D not resolved. Germline values: CDR1 SGHVS, CDR2 FQNEAQ. There are 14 residues in the CDR3. The germline V and J ends were trimmed by 4 bases and 1 base, with 10 bases remaining between them. Here the CDR3 reads CASSSQVGNTEAFF. CDR3 nucleotides: TGTGCCAGCAGCTCTCAGGTCGGGAACACTGAAGCTTTCTTT.

In DNA form, the CDR3 reads TGTGCCAGCACCGTAATGGGACGAACCAACACCGGGGAGCTGTTTTTT. It yields the protein CASTVMGRTNTGELFF. J is TRBJ2-2 and V is TRBV7-2; either TRBD1 or TRBD2 may fit D (5 bases each). Germline V gene lookup returns CDR1 SGHTA and CDR2 FQGNSA. The CDR3 has 16 amino acids. Trimming removed 7 bases at V and 2 bases at J, with 17 bases between.

V and J are TRBV7-2 and TRBJ2-5; TRBD1 aligns across 7 bases. This CDR3 is 15 amino acids long. Trimming took 4 bases from V and 5 from J; bases not matched to a gene: 10. Germline loops: CDR1 SGHTA, CDR2 FQGNSA. In DNA form, the CDR3 reads TGTGCCAGCAGCTCTTTCACAGGGGTGGGGGAGACCCAGTACTTC. This codes for CASSSFTGVGETQYF. Together with reference TRBV7-2 and TRBJ2-5, the CDR3 gives the full variable domain: GAGVSQSPSNKVTEKGKDVELRCDPISGHTALYWYRQSLGQGLEFLIYFQGNSAPDKSGLPSDRFSAERTGGSVSTLTIQRTQQEDSAVYLCASSSFTGVGETQYFGPGTRLLVL.

The chain links TRBV27 to TRBJ1-1; possibly TRBD1 for D (5 bases). The CDR3 covers 15 residues. Trimming left V 1 base short and J 3 bases short, with 12 bases between. In germline, CDR1 is MNHEY, CDR2 SMNVEV (reference sequence). The CDR3, as DNA: TGTGCCAGCAGTTTATATCCCAGGACACACACTGAAGCTTTCTTT. Translating it yields CASSLYPRTHTEAFF.

This clone appeared a single time. The V gene is TRBV12-5, the J gene TRBJ1-1; tentative D call: TRBD1 (6 bases). Deletions cut 3 bases from V and 0 bases from J, with 11 bases between. The germline gives CDR1 LGHNT, CDR2 FRNRAP. This CDR3 region has 15 residues. The CDR3 is CASGFRQALNTEAFF. DNA for the CDR3: TGTGCTAGTGGTTTCCGACAGGCCCTGAACACTGAAGCTTTCTTT.

The J gene is TRBJ2-6, the V gene TRBV19; 9 bases fit TRBD1. This CDR3 contains 14 residues. Looked up from germline, CDR1 is LNHDA and CDR2 is SQIVND (reference sequence). The V segment lost 6 bases and the J segment 18 bases; nucleotides outside the gene matches: 15. CDR3 sequence (DNA): TGTGCCAGTAGATCTGCGGACAGGGGTCTCCACTCGACTTTC. Translating gives CASRSADRGLHSTF. Full variable domain (remainder filled in from reference TRBV19 and TRBJ2-6): DGGITQSPKYLFRKEGQNVTLSCEQNLNHDAMYWYRQDPGQGLRLIYYSQIVNDFQKGDIAEGYSVSREKKESFPLTVTSAQKNPTAFYLCASRSADRGLHSTFGAGSRLTVL.

This rearrangement joins TRBV6-2 or TRBV6-3 to TRBJ1-2; TRBD1 matches at 7 bases. After removal of 4 bases from V and 6 bases from J, the junction contained 2 bases not matched to a gene. This CDR3 has 12 amino acids. Per germline, CDR1 MNHEY and CDR2 SVGEGT. CDR3 residues: CASSSQGNGYTF. The CDR3 DNA sequence: TGTGCCAGCAGTTCACAGGGGAATGGCTACACCTTC.

The chain links TRBV3-1 (or the pseudogene TRBV3-2) to TRBJ2-7; perhaps TRBD1 as D (5 bases). The CDR3 consists of 17 residues. Trimming took off 6 bases at V and 3 bases at J, with 24 bases between the two ends. Germline CDR1 reads LGHDT; CDR2 reads YNNKEL (reference sequence). CDR3 protein: CASSFSGFGQGVYEQYF. The CDR3 bases are TGTGCCAGCAGTTTCAGTGGTTTTGGTCAGGGTGTCTACGAGCAGTACTTC.

The genes are TRBV4-1 and TRBJ2-5; 9 bases map to TRBD2. There are 16 residues in the CDR3. CDR1 and CDR2 from the germline V gene are MGHRA and YSYEKL. The V gene end was trimmed by 1 base and the J gene end by 0 bases; junction bases not matched to a gene: 3. This CDR3 is CASSQVRGGDQETQYF. The CDR3 bases are TGCGCCAGCAGCCAAGTGCGGGGGGGCGACCAAGAGACCCAGTACTTC.

The rearrangement uses TRBV20-1 and TRBJ2-1, with 9 bases lining up with TRBD2. The junction had 9 bases not matched to a gene; V was cut back by 6 bases and J by 15 bases. This CDR3 contains 11 residues. Germline CDR1 DFQATT, CDR2 SNEGSKA (reference sequence). CDR3 region: CSAKGQRGAFF. The CDR3 DNA reads as TGCAGTGCAAAGGGCCAGCGGGGGGCGTTCTTC.

The chain joins TRBV7-9 to TRBJ1-2, with no clear D. The length of the CDR3 is 13 residues. With 3 bases removed from V and 6 bases from J, the gap between germline ends came to 11 bases. Germline V gene sequence: CDR1 SEHNR, CDR2 FQNEAQ (reference sequence). CDR3: CASSFTWADGYTF. For the CDR3, the DNA is TGTGCCAGCAGCTTTACCTGGGCTGATGGCTACACCTTC.

V and J are TRBV4-2 and TRBJ1-2, with 8 bases aligning to TRBD1. This CDR3 is built from 16 residues. CDR1 LGHNA and CDR2 YNFKEQ come from the germline V gene. The V and J ends lost 0 bases and 0 bases, in that order; junction bases with no gene match: 3. DNA of the CDR3: TGTGCCAGCAGCCAAGACGGGACAGGAGCTAACTATGGCTACACCTTC. This encodes CASSQDGTGANYGYTF.

The chain carries TRBV19 and TRBJ2-7, with a weak D call TRBD2 (6 bases). Trimming took off 6 bases at V and 2 bases at J, with 8 bases between the two ends. The germline V gene encodes CDR1 LNHDA and CDR2 SQIVND (reference sequence). The CDR3 spans 12 residues. CDR3 DNA sequence: TGTGCCAGTAGGTCTAGCGCCTACGAGCAGTACTTC. It yields the protein CASRSSAYEQYF. Complete variable domain (other parts from reference TRBV19 and TRBJ2-7): DGGITQSPKYLFRKEGQNVTLSCEQNLNHDAMYWYRQDPGQGLRLIYYSQIVNDFQKGDIAEGYSVSREKKESFPLTVTSAQKNPTAFYLCASRSSAYEQYFGPGTRLTVT.